This TCR beta chain was identified in a study of breast tumors, draining lymph nodes, adjacent tissues. Study-wide results and limits: Data fit most tumor T cells coming from lymph node, expanding in tumor. Tumor T cell lymph node origin was a supported hypothesis, not proven. Tumor TCR diversity was below lymph nodes but above nontumor tissue.

Axillary draining lymph nodes of breast cancer patients supplied the node samples. One entry per CDR3 protein, called by TCRdb with MiXCR from the multiplex PCR reads. This repertoire shows approximately 150,000 distinct CDR3 sequences, around 35% found once; its top ten account for around 4%. This CDR3 contains 14 residues. V lost 4 bases and J lost 0, with 10 bases in between. Germline CDR1 ENHRY, CDR2 SYGVKD. Comment on this clonotype: As yet, its antigen is unknown.

Sequenced sample: axillary lymph node tissue. This TCR derives from a female donor with breast cancer. Some clones in this sample may be carry-over from other donors' samples. This chain uses TRBV10-3 with TRBJ2-7; either TRBD1 or TRBD2 may fit D (6 bases each). Here the CDR3 reads CAISGRGSSYEQYF. The CDR3 bases are TGTGCCATCAGTGGGAGGGGGAGCTCCTACGAGCAGTACTTC.